One and the same sample provided the 8 T cell receptor beta chains below, sequenced in a study of Graves' ophthalmopathy and Graves' hyperthyroidism (dated by TCRdb to between 2018 and 2020). Sequencing was carried out with an Illumina HiSeq 2000. For repertoire sequencing, the TCR beta CDR3 regions were amplified from RNA transcripts. HTBI primers and the Qiagen OneStep RT-PCR kit were used in a first-round RT-PCR, which was followed by a second-round multiplex PCR, size selection and purification. The public reads were reprocessed in TCRdb via fastp at Q25 and MiXCR, keeping in-frame beta chains. Merged by CDR3 protein, the rows form single entries marked with the most common genes and DNA. This sample lists roughly 500,000 distinct CDR3 sequences; about an eighth were detected once. The ten largest clones add up to approximately 9.8% of the sample. Sequenced input: blood. The source of these receptors is a woman in her 30s with Graves' ophthalmopathy. Donor details come from another sample of the same person, matched by shared clones.

This clonotype has a count of ten or more. The chain has TRBV28 and TRBJ2-2, with D unresolved. Trimming removed 7 bases from V and 2 bases from J, with 11 bases in between. In germline, CDR1 is MDHEN, CDR2 SYDVKM. The CDR3 is 14 amino acids. DNA of the CDR3: TGTGCCAGCACCCTTGTCGGCAACACCGGGGAGCTGTTTTTT. It translates to CASTLVGNTGELFF.

The chain has TRBV12-3 or TRBV12-4 and TRBJ1-5; perhaps TRBD1 as D (6 bases). The CDR3 has 15 amino acids. V was pared by 7 bases and J by 4 bases, with 17 bases between. The CDR3 region has the DNA TGTGCCAGCACTCGGACAGCTAGATCAAATCAGCCCCAGCATTTT. This codes for CASTRTARSNQPQHF.

This clonotype was found many times. This sequence joins TRBV9 and TRBJ2-5; the D is unclear. V was clipped by 0 bases and J by 6 bases, with 3 bases between them. Germline V gene sequence: CDR1 SGDLS, CDR2 YYNGEE. The length of the CDR3 is 11 residues. The chain's CDR3 is CASSVVKTQYF. DNA for the CDR3: TGTGCCAGCAGCGTAGTGAAGACCCAGTACTTC. Full variable domain (missing parts from reference TRBV9 and TRBJ2-5): DSGVTQTPKHLITATGQRVTLRCSPRSGDLSVYWYQQSLDQGLQFLIQYYNGEERAKGNILERFSAQQFPDLHSELNLSSLELGDSALYFCASSVVKTQYFGPGTRLLVL.

This clonotype was found a few times. V is TRBV4-2 and J is TRBJ1-2; 7 nucleotides agree with TRBD1. V lost 1 base to trimming and J lost 7 bases; unmatched junction nucleotides: 12. Germline CDR1 and CDR2: LGHNA and YNFKEQ. This CDR3 has 16 amino acids. The CDR3 protein is CASSQGWVRGYSGYTF. DNA of the CDR3: TGTGCCAGCAGCCAAGGTTGGGTCAGGGGGTATTCTGGCTACACCTTC.

This clonotype came up many times. The chain couples TRBV6-2 or TRBV6-3 to TRBJ1-1; no definite D call. The V gene lost 6 bases and the J gene lost 1 base, with 15 bases spanning the gap. The CDR3 contains 15 residues. Per the germline V gene, CDR1 is MNHEY and CDR2 is SVGEGT. CDR3 nucleotides: TGTGCCAGCAGGGCCATCTACCTGGGGAACACTGAAGCTTTCTTT. It translates to CASRAIYLGNTEAFF.

At least ten counts were recorded for this clonotype. V and J are TRBV10-2 and TRBJ2-5; TRBD2 agrees at 9 bases. V lost 7 bases and J lost 4; bases outside the gene matches: 7. The germline V gene has CDR1 WSHSY and CDR2 SAAADI. This CDR3 region has 14 residues. The CDR3, as DNA: TGCGCCAGCACTCCGGGACTAGCAGCAGAGACCCAGTACTTC. Protein sequence: CASTPGLAAETQYF.

This clonotype was observed a handful of times. At one of its ends the junction is not consistent with the germline gene, which may arise from a read error. The CDR3 DNA reads as TGTGCCAGCAGTTTGGGGCCGGGACAGGGAGCCCCTCTAGGCAATCAGCCTCAGCATTTT. This translates into CASSLGPGQGAPLGNQPQHF. The chain joins TRBV12-3 or TRBV12-4 to TRBJ1-5; 9 nucleotides match TRBD1. This CDR3 has 20 amino acids.

This clonotype has ten or more counts. CDR3 region: CASSYSGQPGTGELFF. The CDR3 DNA sequence: TGTGCCAGCAGTTACTCTGGCCAACCGGGCACCGGGGAGCTGTTTTTT. V usage is TRBV6-5 and J usage is TRBJ2-2; no clear D gene. The CDR3 has 16 amino acids. With 0 bases removed from V and 4 bases from J, the gap between germline ends came to 12 bases. Germline-derived CDR1 and CDR2 are MNHEY and SVGAGI.